Presented here are 24 T cell receptor beta chains from one specimen sequenced in a study of CD8 T cells in Susac syndrome. Roughly 0.45 to 1 ug RNA was reverse transcribed with random hexamers. Each CDR3 protein gets one entry after TCRdb re-called the immunoSEQ multiplex PCR reads with MiXCR. The table lists 160,000 or so distinct CDR3 sequences, around 95% of them singletons. The sequenced sample was CD8+ T cells from PBMCs. These receptors were obtained from a human donor with multiple sclerosis.

The rearrangement uses TRBV4-1 and TRBJ2-5; D is tentatively TRBD1 or TRBD2 (5 bases each). The V end was cut by 0 bases, the J end by 2 bases, with 16 bases between. Germline V gene sequence: CDR1 MGHRA, CDR2 YSYEKL. The CDR3 is 17 residues long. CDR3 DNA: TGCGCCAGCAGCCAAGAATCCGGGGCAGTACAACAAGAGACCCAGTACTTC. It translates to CASSQESGAVQQETQYF.

The V gene is TRBV29-1, the J gene TRBJ2-7; D is unresolved. The CDR3 runs to 15 residues. CDR1 and CDR2 from the germline V gene are SQVTM and ANQGSEA. Between the trimmed V and J ends, which lost 7 bases and 2 bases, there was a span of 21 bases. The CDR3 DNA follows: TGCAGCGCCCGAGTCTCTAGTGATATTACCTACGAGCAGTACTTC. It yields the protein CSARVSSDITYEQYF.

The genes are TRBV3-1 and TRBJ2-1, with TRBD1 matching over 8 bases. The germline CDR1 and CDR2 sequences are LGHDT and YNNKEL (reference sequence). The J segment lost 9 bases and the V segment lost 0 bases, leaving 10 bases of the junction unmatched. This CDR3 has 16 amino acids. CDR3: CASSQERTGMRVEQFF. The DNA of the CDR3 is TGTGCCAGCAGCCAAGAGAGGACAGGGATGAGGGTTGAGCAGTTCTTC.

The V and J genes are TRBV9 and TRBJ2-2; possibly TRBD1 or TRBD2 for D (5 bases each). The CDR3 sequence is 15 residues long. Germline CDR1 SGDLS, CDR2 YYNGEE. V was clipped by 4 bases and J by 1 base, with 11 bases between them. The CDR3 protein is CASSNRDGNTGELFF. The CDR3, as DNA: TGTGCCAGCAGCAACCGGGACGGGAACACCGGGGAGCTGTTTTTT.

This chain joins TRBV4-1 and TRBJ1-4, with 9 bases identical to TRBD1. Losses at the gene ends were 4 bases for V and 7 bases for J; bases not matched to a gene: 13. CDR3 length: 17 amino acids. Per germline, CDR1 MGHRA and CDR2 YSYEKL. In nucleotides, the CDR3 is TGCGCCAGCAGCCCTCGGGACAGGGAATCTCGAGCTGAAAAACTGTTTTTT. This gives the protein CASSPRDRESRAEKLFF.

The chain links TRBV25-1 to TRBJ1-2; unclear D gene. CDR3 size: 13 residues. The V gene's germline CDR1 is MGHDK and CDR2 SYGVNS. V dropped 10 bases and J dropped 7 bases, with 19 bases sitting between them. The CDR3 is CATRGMLARGYTF. The CDR3 DNA is TGTGCCACCCGGGGTATGCTGGCTCGTGGCTACACCTTC.

V and J are TRBV27 and TRBJ2-1; no definite D call. The V end was cut by 6 bases, the J end by 8 bases, with 20 bases between. This CDR3 region has 15 residues. Germline V CDR1 and CDR2: MNHEY, SMNVEV (reference sequence). CDR3: CASRANGGRKDEQFF. The CDR3 nucleotides are TGTGCCAGCAGGGCGAATGGCGGAAGAAAGGATGAGCAGTTCTTC.

This sequence joins TRBV30 and TRBJ1-6; 9 nucleotides align to TRBD1. V dropped 1 base and J dropped 9; count of bases not matched to a gene: 7. Germline lookup yields CDR1 GTSNPN and CDR2 SVGIG (reference sequence). This CDR3 region has 15 residues. The CDR3 loop reads CAWSGLGQGSSPLHF. In DNA form, the CDR3 reads TGTGCCTGGAGTGGTCTGGGACAGGGTTCTTCACCCCTCCACTTT.

V and J are TRBV6-5 and TRBJ1-2; possible D gene TRBD1, 5 bases. Germline loops: CDR1 MNHEY, CDR2 SVGAGI. The germline V and J ends were trimmed by 5 bases and 2 bases, with 15 bases remaining between them. The CDR3 runs 15 residues. The CDR3 is CASSPTEETNYGYTF. CDR3 bases: TGTGCCAGCAGTCCGACAGAAGAGACAAACTATGGCTACACCTTC.

The chain has TRBV13 and TRBJ2-3; 10 positions match TRBD2. This CDR3 contains 19 residues. CDR1 and CDR2 (germline): PRHDT, FYEKMQ (reference sequence). With 4 bases clipped from V and 2 bases from J, the junction kept 15 bases outside the gene matches. The CDR3 nucleotides read TGTGCCAGCAGCTCCCGAGGGAGAGCGGGGGGGCCAAACACAGATACGCAGTATTTT. Protein sequence: CASSSRGRAGGPNTDTQYF. The full variable domain, completed using reference TRBV13 and TRBJ2-3, is AAGVIQSPRHLIKEKRETATLKCYPIPRHDTVYWYQQGPGQDPQFLISFYEKMQSDKGSIPDRFSAQQFSDYHSELNMSSLELGDSALYFCASSSRGRAGGPNTDTQYFGPGTRLTVL.

V gene TRBV12-5 combines with J gene TRBJ1-1; no clear D. The CDR3 is 11 residues long. V was trimmed by 7 bases and J by 7 bases, leaving 10 bases between them. Germline CDR1 is LGHNT and CDR2 is FRNRAP. The CDR3 region has the DNA TGTGCTAGTGTACCAAACGATGAAGCTTTCTTT. This codes for CASVPNDEAFF.

This chain joins TRBV27 and TRBJ1-5; D uncertain. The CDR3 has 14 residues. Germline CDR1 and CDR2: MNHEY and SMNVEV (reference sequence). The ends were cut back, 10 bases at V and 0 bases at J, with 13 bases in the middle. As DNA, the CDR3 is TGTGCCACTTCGGACGGTTATAGCAATCAGCCCCAGCATTTT. Translation: CATSDGYSNQPQHF.

This clonotype was counted between two and nine times. V usage is TRBV9 and J usage is TRBJ2-1; 7 bases agree with TRBD2. The CDR3 has 10 amino acids. Per the germline V gene, CDR1 is SGDLS and CDR2 is YYNGEE. Trimming at V came to 8 bases and at J to 10 bases, leaving 3 bases not matched to a gene. Here the CDR3 reads CASSGREQFF. CDR3 nucleotide sequence: TGTGCCAGTTCCGGGAGGGAGCAGTTCTTC.

This chain links TRBV7-9 with TRBJ2-7; D is unclear. Germline lookup yields CDR1 SEHNR and CDR2 FQNEAQ (reference sequence). V was cut by 1 base and J by 2 bases, with 9 bases left in between. The CDR3 length is 14 residues. For the CDR3, the DNA is TGTGCCAGCAGCTTAGGTCGCCTAACCTACGAGCAGTACTTC. Residues: CASSLGRLTYEQYF.

This chain uses TRBV30 with TRBJ2-7; a possible D gene is TRBD2 (6 bases). The CDR3 is 13 residues long. The ends were cut back, 4 bases at V and 2 bases at J, with 12 bases in the middle. From germline, CDR1 is GTSNPN and CDR2 SVGIG (reference sequence). CDR3 DNA: TGTGCCTGGACGGGAGAAAGGACCTACGAGCAGTACTTC. Its translation: CAWTGERTYEQYF.

The chain carries TRBV9 and TRBJ2-1; TRBD2 aligns across 10 bases. V trimming: 4 bases; J trimming: 2 bases; junction bases outside the gene matches: 9. There are 17 residues in the CDR3. Germline assignment: CDR1 SGDLS and CDR2 YYNGEE. The CDR3 DNA sequence: TGTGCCAGCAGCACTAGACTAGCGGGCCCGACCTACAATGAGCAGTTCTTC. Amino acid sequence: CASSTRLAGPTYNEQFF.

The chain combines TRBV29-1 with TRBJ1-2; D call uncertain. The CDR3 sequence is 9 residues long. Trimming left V 7 bases short and J 10 bases short, with 10 bases between. From germline, CDR1 is SQVTM and CDR2 ANQGSEA. DNA for the CDR3: TGCAGCGCCGGACCCTTCTACACCTTC. Protein product: CSAGPFYTF.

A single count supports this clonotype. The chain joins TRBV9 to TRBJ1-3; a possible D gene is TRBD1 (6 bases). V lost 3 bases to trimming and J lost 5 bases, with 12 bases between them. The CDR3 has 14 residues. CDR1 SGDLS and CDR2 YYNGEE come from the germline V gene. The CDR3 protein is CASSEGGRRNTIYF. DNA of the CDR3: TGTGCCAGCAGCGAGGGGGGACGGAGAAACACCATATATTTT.

The CDR3 DNA follows: TGTGCCACCAGCGCCGGAAGCGACGGGGCCAAAAACATTCAGTACTTC. This sequence encodes CATSAGSDGAKNIQYF. The chain combines TRBV15 with TRBJ2-4; D gene uncertain. The ends were cut back, 5 bases at V and 1 base at J, with 15 bases in the middle. The CDR3 has 16 residues. Germline CDR1 LNHNV, CDR2 YYDKDF (reference sequence). Filled out from reference TRBV15 and TRBJ2-4, the complete variable domain reads DAMVIQNPRYQVTQFGKPVTLSCSQTLNHNVMYWYQQKSSQAPKLLFHYYDKDFNNEADTPDNFQSRRPNTSFCFLDIRSPGLGDTAMYLCATSAGSDGAKNIQYFGAGTRLSVL.

The gene calls are TRBV25-1 and TRBJ2-7; no reliable D call. The CDR3 runs to 13 residues. The V and J ends lost 2 bases and 12 bases respectively, with 17 bases between them. Germline CDR1 and CDR2: MGHDK and SYGVNS. The CDR3 DNA reads TGTGCCAGCAGTGAAACCCCCTCTCGCGTTAGGTACTTC. As protein: CASSETPSRVRYF.

The chain couples TRBV5-4 to TRBJ2-5; D is perhaps TRBD1 (5 bases). The CDR3 runs 14 residues. V was shortened by 2 bases and J by 2 bases, with 10 bases between the two germline ends. Germline CDR1 and CDR2: SGHNT and YYREEE (reference sequence). CDR3 sequence (DNA): TGTGCCAGCAGCTTCCGACAGCTTCAAGAGACCCAGTACTTC. Translation: CASSFRQLQETQYF.

The chain carries TRBV10-3 and TRBJ1-1; D is ambiguous. V gave up 3 bases and J gave up 1 base, with 6 bases separating them. The CDR3 covers 13 residues. The germline gives CDR1 ENHRY, CDR2 SYGVKD. In DNA form, the CDR3 reads TGTGCCATCAGTGACCAGCAGAACACTGAAGCTTTCTTT. This translates into CAISDQQNTEAFF.

The CDR3 protein is CAWSSPERGRTGELFF. As DNA, the CDR3 is TGTGCCTGGAGTTCCCCAGAGCGGGGGAGGACCGGGGAGCTGTTTTTT. The V gene is TRBV30, the J gene TRBJ2-2; 8 bases are shared with TRBD2. With V trimmed by 2 bases and J by 5 bases, 10 bases remained unmatched. CDR1 GTSNPN and CDR2 SVGIG come from the germline V gene (reference sequence). The CDR3 has 16 amino acids.

The chain couples TRBV27 to TRBJ1-6; D unresolved. Trimming pared 6 bases from V and 7 bases from J, leaving 7 bases between. Looked up from germline, CDR1 is MNHEY and CDR2 is SMNVEV (reference sequence). This CDR3 contains 12 residues. In DNA form, the CDR3 reads TGTGCCAGCAGGACGGGGAATTCACCCCTCCACTTT. Translating gives CASRTGNSPLHF.